These 30 T cell receptor beta chains share one sample of origin, sequenced in a study of blood T cells in healthy people across ages. The authors ran a second PCR of about 6 to 11 cycles using a sample-barcoded 5' primer and a J-beta primer mix. TCRdb recomputed calls from the 5' RACE reads with MiXCR, one row per CDR3 protein. This table holds 1.5 million to 1.8 million distinct CDR3 sequences, about 42% found once. Sample: blood. These receptors were collected from a woman aged 18-30 years in good health.

This clonotype has a handful of counts. This chain links TRBV28 with TRBJ1-2, with 8 bases matching TRBD1. J lost 7 bases, V lost 3 bases, and 16 bases had no gene match. The CDR3 length is 17 residues. The germline V gene has CDR1 MDHEN and CDR2 SYDVKM. The CDR3 loop reads CASSLGGIGRGPGGYTF. The CDR3 coding sequence is TGTGCCAGCAGTTTGGGGGGAATCGGCAGGGGGCCGGGTGGCTACACCTTC.

This clonotype was detected a few times. The chain has TRBV11-1 and TRBJ2-1, with D possibly matching TRBD2 (6 bases). CDR1 is SGHAT, CDR2 FQDESV, per germline (reference sequence). V gave up 5 bases and J gave up 5 bases, with 16 bases separating them. The CDR3 extends over 15 amino acids. The CDR3 is CASSRYDRGDNEQFF. As DNA, the CDR3 is TGTGCCAGCAGCCGTTATGATCGCGGGGACAATGAGCAGTTCTTC.

This clonotype was seen a few times. The rearrangement uses TRBV27 and TRBJ2-7; 8 bases match TRBD1. The germline V gene encodes CDR1 MNHEY and CDR2 SMNVEV (reference sequence). The CDR3 is made up of 15 amino acids. The V gene end was trimmed by 3 bases and the J gene end by 3 bases; junction bases not matched to a gene: 7. Here the CDR3 reads CASSFAAGGGYEQYF. The CDR3 DNA reads TGTGCCAGCAGTTTCGCGGCAGGGGGCGGCTACGAGCAGTACTTC.

This clonotype appeared a few times. The chain carries TRBV12-3 or TRBV12-4 and TRBJ2-3; 7 bases line up with TRBD2. The ends lost 7 bases at V and 3 bases at J; junction bases unmatched: 7. The CDR3 has 14 amino acids. The CDR3 is CASKPTSFTDTQYF. The CDR3 DNA follows: TGTGCCAGCAAACCGACTAGCTTTACAGATACGCAGTATTTT.

This clonotype was observed a handful of times. The chain combines TRBV7-2 with TRBJ1-5, with D unclear. With 5 bases removed from V and 9 bases from J, the gap between germline ends came to 11 bases. Germline assignment: CDR1 SGHTA and CDR2 FQGNSA. There are 12 residues in the CDR3. CDR3 bases: TGTGCCAGCAGCCTACCCCGAGCGCCCCAGCATTTT. It translates to CASSLPRAPQHF.

The rearrangement joins TRBV12-3 or TRBV12-4 to TRBJ1-1; no clear D gene. Between the trimmed V and J ends, which lost 1 base and 3 bases, there was a span of 15 bases. The CDR3 contains 16 residues. CDR3 nucleotides: TGTGCCAGCAGTTTAGATACTGGGCAGGTCGACACTGAAGCTTTCTTT. Amino acids: CASSLDTGQVDTEAFF.

V usage is TRBV6-5 and J usage is TRBJ1-3; a weak D match, TRBD1 (5 bases). Looked up from germline, CDR1 is MNHEY and CDR2 is SVGAGI. V dropped 0 bases and J dropped 3 bases, with 12 bases sitting between them. The CDR3 consists of 16 residues. CDR3 in DNA: TGTGCCAGCAGTTACTCGCACCAGGGTGGTGGAAACACCATATATTTT. Amino acids: CASSYSHQGGGNTIYF.

With regard to this clonotype: A read error may explain this, as a much larger clone is one base away. The rearrangement links TRBV5-5 to TRBJ2-1; D remains ambiguous. In germline, CDR1 is SGHKS, CDR2 YYEKEE (reference sequence). V was pared by 3 bases and J by 10 bases, with 11 bases between. The CDR3 is 12 residues long. In nucleotides, the CDR3 is TGTGCCAGCAGCTGGAACTCCTACGAGCAGTTCTTC. This translates into CASSWNSYEQFF.

This clonotype was recorded a few times. This chain uses TRBV6-1 with TRBJ2-3; TRBD2 is a possible D gene (6 bases). Deletions cut 5 bases from V and 1 base from J, with 10 bases between. Per germline, CDR1 MNHNS and CDR2 SASEGT. This CDR3 is 14 amino acids long. CDR3 DNA sequence: TGTGCCAGCAGTTCGACTAGAGGCACAGATACGCAGTATTTT. This gives the protein CASSSTRGTDTQYF.

This chain connects TRBV6-5 to TRBJ2-7; the D gene is possibly TRBD1 (6 bases). The CDR3 has 13 amino acids. Per germline, CDR1 MNHEY and CDR2 SVGAGI. Trimming took off 2 bases at V and 4 bases at J, with 9 bases between the two ends. This CDR3 is CASSYAGTYEQYF. The CDR3 DNA reads as TGTGCCAGCAGTTACGCAGGGACATACGAGCAGTACTTC.

The V and J genes are TRBV20-1 and TRBJ1-4; D not resolved. V lost 0 bases to trimming and J lost 8 bases, with 10 bases between them. This CDR3 contains 13 residues. The germline V gene has CDR1 DFQATT and CDR2 SNEGSKA (reference sequence). CDR3 protein: CSARDHRGEKLFF. CDR3 nucleotides: TGCAGTGCTAGAGATCATCGGGGAGAAAAACTGTTTTTT.

This chain uses TRBV6-6 with TRBJ2-7; 7 bases map to TRBD2. Germline V gives CDR1 MNHNY, CDR2 SVGAGI (reference sequence). The CDR3 is made up of 16 amino acids. The V and J ends lost 4 bases and 0 bases, in that order; junction bases with no gene match: 9. The CDR3 loop reads CASSSRGEGASYEQYF. CDR3 bases: TGTGCCAGCAGTTCCCGGGGGGAGGGAGCCTCCTACGAGCAGTACTTC.

The chain is built from TRBV7-9 and TRBJ2-4, with TRBD1 matching over 8 bases. The J call may be in error: the DNA end matches TRBJ2-7 better. There are 16 residues in the CDR3. Germline values: CDR1 SEHNR, CDR2 FQNEAQ (reference sequence). The CDR3 bases are TGTGCCAGCAGCACACGGACAGGGTGGCAGGCCTACGAGCAGTACTTC. Translation: CASSTRTGWQAYEQYF.

Worth noting for this clonotype: The junction departs from the called germline gene at one end, perhaps through a read error. This chain links TRBV14 with TRBJ1-1, with D hard to call. The CDR3 is made up of 13 amino acids. Germline V gives CDR1 SGHDN, CDR2 FVKESK. The CDR3 region has the DNA TGTGCCAGCAGCAAAGAACGAAACACTGAAGCTTTCTTT. Protein product: CASSKERNTEAFF.

The J gene is TRBJ1-1, the V gene TRBV29-1, with 7 nucleotides matching TRBD1. The germline V gene has CDR1 SQVTM and CDR2 ANQGSEA. This CDR3 has 13 amino acids. Unmatched junction bases numbered 4, after V lost 1 base and J lost 5 bases. The CDR3 loop reads CSVEGQGRTEAFF. Written as DNA, the CDR3 is TGCAGCGTTGAAGGACAGGGTCGGACTGAAGCTTTCTTT.

This clonotype was observed a handful of times. The rearrangement links TRBV7-3 to TRBJ2-3; the D gene is possibly TRBD2 (6 bases). Germline lookup yields CDR1 SGHTA and CDR2 FQGTGA. This CDR3 region has 15 residues. Between the trimmed V and J ends, which lost 5 bases and 1 base, there was a span of 13 bases. The CDR3 DNA follows: TGTGCCAGCAGCCCCGGGATAGCGGGCACAGATACGCAGTATTTT. Protein sequence: CASSPGIAGTDTQYF.

This clonotype showed up just a few times. V and J are TRBV6-5 and TRBJ2-7, with 8 positions matching TRBD2. From germline, CDR1 is MNHEY and CDR2 SVGAGI. The CDR3 loop spans 13 amino acids. V lost 8 bases and J lost 2; bases outside the gene matches: 5. The DNA of the CDR3 is TGTGCCAGCTACGGGGGGGCCACCTACGAGCAGTACTTC. Translated: CASYGGATYEQYF.

This clonotype was detected a few times. V is TRBV12-3 or TRBV12-4 and J is TRBJ1-2, with 7 bases matching TRBD1. Losses at the gene ends were 7 bases for V and 6 bases for J; bases not matched to a gene: 11. The CDR3 has 14 residues. For the CDR3, the DNA is TGTGCCAGCACCCCCCGGGGACAGTCCGATGGCTACACCTTC. Its translation is CASTPRGQSDGYTF.

This chain joins TRBV20-1 and TRBJ1-2; D is unclear. There are 14 residues in the CDR3. V lost 3 bases, J lost 3 bases, and 14 bases lay in between. Germline assignment: CDR1 DFQATT and CDR2 SNEGSKA (reference sequence). Written as DNA, the CDR3 is TGCAGTGCTAGTTACCCGGAGTCCGACTATGGCTACACCTTC. It encodes CSASYPESDYGYTF.

The chain is built from TRBV5-1 and TRBJ2-7, with a tentative D call TRBD2 (6 bases). Germline CDR1 SGHRS, CDR2 YFSETQ. The CDR3 length is 15 residues. V dropped 4 bases and J dropped 1 base, with 15 bases sitting between them. This chain's CDR3 is CASSVTGLASYEQYF. The CDR3 DNA reads as TGCGCCAGCAGCGTGACTGGGCTAGCGTCCTACGAGCAGTACTTC.

This clonotype has a handful of counts. The chain couples TRBV7-2 to TRBJ2-1; the match to TRBD2 covers 8 bases. Trimming cost V 1 base and J 6 bases; bases outside gene matches: 5. Per germline, CDR1 SGHTA and CDR2 FQGNSA. The CDR3 consists of 15 residues. The CDR3 region is CASSLVAGLVNEQFF. The DNA for the CDR3 is TGTGCCAGCAGCTTAGTAGCGGGGTTGGTCAATGAGCAGTTCTTC.

The chain recombines TRBV20-1 with TRBJ2-1; D is uncertain. V lost 3 bases and J lost 6, with 9 bases in between. Germline V CDR1 and CDR2: DFQATT, SNEGSKA (reference sequence). The CDR3 sequence is 12 residues long. The CDR3 bases are TGCAGTGCTAGGCACTACACCAATGAGCAGTTCTTC. Protein: CSARHYTNEQFF.

The chain carries TRBV7-9 and TRBJ1-1; D not resolved. The length of the CDR3 is 12 residues. V lost 2 bases and J lost 7, with 8 bases in between. The germline CDR1 and CDR2 sequences are SEHNR and FQNEAQ (reference sequence). CDR3 coding DNA: TGTGCCAGCAGCTTATTTGTGGGTGAAGCTTTCTTT. This translates into CASSLFVGEAFF.

The chain combines TRBV6-6 with TRBJ1-5; D not resolved. The ends were cut back, 6 bases at V and 5 bases at J, with 8 bases in the middle. Germline CDR1 reads MNHNY; CDR2 reads SVGAGI (reference sequence). The CDR3 has 12 amino acids. The CDR3 sequence: CASRPPDQPQHF. CDR3 nucleotides: TGTGCCAGCAGGCCGCCCGATCAGCCCCAGCATTTT.

CDR3 nucleotide sequence: TGCAGCGTTCCCCGGGGAGTTTACTACAATGAGCAGTTCTTC. This codes for CSVPRGVYYNEQFF. The chain joins TRBV29-1 to TRBJ2-1; D may be TRBD2 (5 bases). There are 14 residues in the CDR3. V was shortened by 5 bases and J by 3 bases, with 14 bases between the two germline ends. Looked up from germline, CDR1 is SQVTM and CDR2 is ANQGSEA.

A note on this clonotype: One end of the junction is discordant with germline, which a read error may explain. The CDR3 DNA reads as TGCAGTGCCCAGATGGGGGCAGGGGGCAAGAATCAGCCCCAACATTTT. This translates into CSAQMGAGGKNQPQHF. This chain links TRBV20-1 with TRBJ1-5, with TRBD1 matching over 8 bases. The V gene's germline CDR1 is DFQATT and CDR2 SNEGSKA (reference sequence). The CDR3 spans 16 residues.

This rearrangement joins TRBV7-6 to TRBJ1-1; a weak D match, TRBD1 (5 bases). Germline V gene sequence: CDR1 SGHVS, CDR2 FNYEAQ. The V and J ends lost 5 bases and 4 bases respectively, with 14 bases between them. This CDR3 is 14 amino acids long. Written as DNA, the CDR3 is TGTGCCAGCAGCAAGGGCGGCGGGGGCACTGAAGCTTTCTTT. Translating gives CASSKGGGGTEAFF. Using reference TRBV7-6 and TRBJ1-1 for the parts outside the CDR3, the full variable domain is GAGVSQSPRYKVTKRGQDVALRCDPISGHVSLYWYRQALGQGPEFLTYFNYEAQQDKSGLPNDRFSAERPEGSISTLTIQRTEQRDSAMYRCASSKGGGGTEAFFGQGTRLTVV.

This chain joins TRBV29-1 and TRBJ1-4, with TRBD1 matching 7 bases. Germline values: CDR1 SQVTM, CDR2 ANQGSEA. V was pared by 5 bases and J by 3 bases, with 3 bases of the junction left unmatched. The length of the CDR3 is 13 residues. CDR3 nucleotides: TGCAGCGTTTTAGGGACAGCTAATGAAAAACTGTTTTTT. Its translation is CSVLGTANEKLFF.

CDR3 amino acids: CASSWISGSSYEQYF. The CDR3 DNA is TGTGCCAGCAGTTGGATAAGCGGAAGCTCCTACGAGCAGTACTTC. The V gene is TRBV27, the J gene TRBJ2-7; D is possibly TRBD2 (5 bases). Trimming took off 4 bases at V and 0 bases at J, with 13 bases between the two ends. This CDR3 has 15 amino acids. Germline V CDR1 and CDR2: MNHEY, SMNVEV (reference sequence).

V usage is TRBV4-1 and J usage is TRBJ2-7, with 11 bases identical to TRBD2. The last part of the DNA fits TRBJ2-4 better; the J call may be wrong. The CDR3 is made up of 17 amino acids. Per germline, CDR1 MGHRA and CDR2 YSYEKL. The CDR3 nucleotides read TGCGCCAGCAGCCCCCTTAGCGGGGGGGAGCGAGGGTACATTCAGTACTTC. It is translated as CASSPLSGGERGYIQYF.